The clone carrying this TCR beta chain was observed at least ten times. Its antigen is not known. The sorting of naive CD8 T cells used the CD8+CD4-CCR7+CD45RA+ phenotype. This sample is part of a study of molecular identifiers for immune sequencing clone quantification. Overall study findings and caveats: Highly expanded clones may be undercounted when identical TCR molecules share barcodes. Clones that exceeded 20 RNA copies held over 99% of effector molecules, yet under 1% in naive cells.

Germline CDR1 is GTSNPN and CDR2 is SVGIG (reference sequence). The CDR3 spans 13 residues. With 3 bases removed from V and 4 bases from J, the gap between germline ends came to 10 bases. Previously described methods and listed TCR primers produced bulk TCR libraries. One entry per CDR3 protein results from TCRdb running MiXCR on the PCR reads. This sample has about 320,000 distinct CDR3 sequences; roughly 23% occur once, and the top ten carry 0.75% to 0.85%. This chain uses TRBV30 with TRBJ1-5, with TRBD1 as a possible D gene (5 bases). This TCR was sampled from a human donor in good health. Some libraries in this study had Jurkat cell RNA spiked in. Material: naive CD8+ T cells from blood, with Jurkat cell RNA spiked in. Indicated subset: FACS-sorted CD8+CD4-CCR7+CD45RA+ naive T cells. The CDR3 DNA sequence: TGTGCCTGGAGGGGGCCAGGGAATCAGCCCCAGCATTTT. Protein sequence: CAWRGPGNQPQHF.